These 28 T cell receptor beta chains were sequenced from one sample in a study of beta chain features in type 1 diabetes. As every portion of the isolated RNA was reverse transcribed, the sequencing read expressed TCRB transcripts. The protocol was immunoSEQ multiplex PCR, while the TCRdb copy is restricted to in-frame clones and leaves out a portion. The sample lists about 120,000 clones, over 15% seen once, with approximately 2.2% in the top ten. Antigens for these TCRs are unknown. Study results and limitations: A moderate, significant TCRB CDR3 shortening appeared in type 1 diabetes across four CD4+ subsets.

The material sequenced was central memory CD4+ T cells from blood. The receptors here all came from a man younger than 40 with type 1 diabetes.

The chain is built from TRBV19 and TRBJ2-5, with D uncertain. The CDR3 contains 12 residues. Trimming pared 1 base from V and 2 bases from J, leaving 2 bases between. Germline V gene data show CDR1 as LNHDA and CDR2 as SQIVND (reference sequence). This chain's CDR3 is CASSIGQETQYF. CDR3 in DNA: TGTGCCAGTAGTATAGGTCAAGAGACCCAGTACTTC.

The chain recombines TRBV6-6 with TRBJ2-7; D unclear. Germline V gene sequence: CDR1 MNHNY, CDR2 SVGAGI (reference sequence). V gave up 0 bases and J gave up 6 bases, with 9 bases separating them. There are 13 residues in the CDR3. The CDR3 reads CASSYSKRPEQYF. In nucleotides, the CDR3 is TGTGCCAGCAGTTACTCGAAAAGGCCCGAGCAGTACTTC.

The chain joins TRBV19 to TRBJ2-5, with 9 nucleotides matching TRBD1. The germline V gene encodes CDR1 LNHDA and CDR2 SQIVND (reference sequence). The CDR3 covers 15 residues. J was trimmed by 1 base and V by 6 bases; bases with no gene match: 6. The CDR3 is CASSPLTGGQETQYF. The CDR3, as DNA: TGTGCCAGTAGCCCTTTGACAGGGGGCCAAGAGACCCAGTACTTC.

The V gene is TRBV5-4, the J gene TRBJ1-2; no reliable D call. This CDR3 region has 13 residues. Germline CDR1 and CDR2: SGHNT and YYREEE (reference sequence). The V gene lost 4 bases and the J gene lost 5 bases, with 12 bases spanning the gap. The CDR3 protein is CASSQDMGYGYTF. The CDR3 DNA reads TGTGCCAGCAGCCAAGATATGGGTTATGGCTACACCTTC.

The rearrangement uses TRBV6-6 and TRBJ2-3; 9 nucleotides agree with TRBD2. V shed 2 bases, J shed 4 bases, and the junction held 1 base outside the gene matches. Germline lookup yields CDR1 MNHNY and CDR2 SVGAGI (reference sequence). The CDR3 sequence is 14 residues long. The DNA for the CDR3 is TGTGCCAGCAGTTACGGGACTAGCTCAGATACGCAGTATTTT. Its protein product is CASSYGTSSDTQYF.

This sequence joins TRBV4-3 and TRBJ1-5; 7 nucleotides match TRBD1. CDR1 and CDR2 from the germline V gene are LGHNA and YSLEER. This CDR3 region has 15 residues. Trimming at V came to 1 base and at J to 5 bases, leaving 5 bases not matched to a gene. Written as DNA, the CDR3 is TGCGCCAGCAGCCAAGTATGGCAGGGGGATCAGCCCCAGCATTTT. The encoded protein is CASSQVWQGDQPQHF.

This clone came up a few times. The V and J genes are TRBV5-4 and TRBJ2-5; unclear D gene. V lost 4 bases and J lost 0, with 7 bases in between. The CDR3 has 13 amino acids. Germline V gene data show CDR1 as SGHNT and CDR2 as YYREEE (reference sequence). CDR3 bases: TGTGCCAGCAGCCCCCGGGACCAAGAGACCCAGTACTTC. This gives the protein CASSPRDQETQYF.

The V gene is TRBV29-1, the J gene TRBJ2-1; D unresolved. CDR1 and CDR2 from the germline V gene are SQVTM and ANQGSEA. Trimming took off 7 bases at V and 6 bases at J, with 16 bases between the two ends. CDR3 size: 13 residues. The CDR3 DNA is TGCAGCGCTGAGCCCCAGCCCTCCAATGAGCAGTTCTTC. It yields the protein CSAEPQPSNEQFF.

The V and J genes are TRBV9 and TRBJ2-2; TRBD2 matches at 8 bases. Germline V gives CDR1 SGDLS, CDR2 YYNGEE. V lost 3 bases to trimming and J lost 0 bases; unmatched junction nucleotides: 1. The CDR3 spans 15 residues. CDR3: CASSGGLANTGELFF. In DNA, the CDR3 is TGTGCCAGCAGCGGGGGACTAGCGAACACCGGGGAGCTGTTTTTT.

This clone has only a few counts. The chain carries TRBV10-3 and TRBJ1-3, with 8 nucleotides matching TRBD1. J gave up 0 bases and V 10 bases, and 8 bases lay outside the gene matches. CDR1 ENHRY and CDR2 SYGVKD come from the germline V gene. The CDR3 covers 15 residues. The CDR3 here is CATGQGLYSGNTIYF. DNA of the CDR3: TGTGCCACCGGACAGGGACTATACTCTGGAAACACCATATATTTT.

The chain recombines TRBV19 with TRBJ2-6, with D hard to call. From germline, CDR1 is LNHDA and CDR2 SQIVND (reference sequence). Trimming stripped 6 bases from V and 0 bases from J, with 12 bases between. The CDR3 loop spans 16 amino acids. The CDR3 here is CASRERMSSGANVLTF. The CDR3 nucleotides are TGTGCCAGTAGGGAAAGAATGTCCTCTGGGGCCAACGTCCTGACTTTC.

V usage is TRBV28 and J usage is TRBJ1-6, with D unclear. This CDR3 is built from 12 residues. Germline CDR1 reads MDHEN; CDR2 reads SYDVKM. Trimming took 4 bases from V and 8 from J, leaving 6 bases between them. The CDR3 DNA is TGTGCCAGCAGTTCTCTCGATTCACCCCTCCACTTT. Residues: CASSSLDSPLHF.

The CDR3 region has the DNA TGTGCCAGCAGCTTACGTGACAGGGGCACAGATACGCAGTATTTT. Its translation is CASSLRDRGTDTQYF. The V and J genes are TRBV7-9 and TRBJ2-3, with 7 positions matching TRBD1. This CDR3 comprises 15 residues. J gave up 1 base and V 2 bases, and 3 bases lay outside the gene matches. Germline CDR1 SEHNR, CDR2 FQNEAQ (reference sequence).

This clone turned up a few times. This chain connects TRBV11-2 to TRBJ2-3; possibly TRBD2 for D (6 bases). The CDR3 runs 15 residues. Germline values: CDR1 SGHAT, CDR2 FQNNGV. Trimming took off 2 bases at V and 0 bases at J, with 9 bases between the two ends. The CDR3 reads CASSLIGTSTDTQYF. The CDR3 DNA follows: TGTGCCAGCAGCTTAATCGGGACTAGCACAGATACGCAGTATTTT.

The chain is built from TRBV13 and TRBJ2-1, with D possibly matching TRBD1 (6 bases). The CDR3 length is 14 residues. Germline-derived CDR1 and CDR2 are PRHDT and FYEKMQ (reference sequence). V lost 5 bases and J 4 bases, leaving 12 bases between the germline ends. CDR3 sequence: CASSIRTEYNEQFF. As DNA, the CDR3 is TGTGCCAGCAGCATCCGGACAGAGTACAATGAGCAGTTCTTC. The full variable domain, with the rest looked up from reference TRBV13 and TRBJ2-1, is AAGVIQSPRHLIKEKRETATLKCYPIPRHDTVYWYQQGPGQDPQFLISFYEKMQSDKGSIPDRFSAQQFSDYHSELNMSSLELGDSALYFCASSIRTEYNEQFFGPGTRLTVL.

V gene TRBV6-1 combines with J gene TRBJ2-3, with 9 positions matching TRBD2. Germline CDR1 MNHNS, CDR2 SASEGT. J was trimmed by 2 bases and V by 2 bases; bases with no gene match: 5. The CDR3 spans 16 residues. Here the CDR3 DNA reads TGTGCCAGCAGTGAATTTAGCGGGGGCGACACAGATACGCAGTATTTT. The encoded protein is CASSEFSGGDTDTQYF.

The chain has TRBV6-6 and TRBJ2-3; TRBD1 agrees at 8 bases. V lost 4 bases and J lost 2; bases outside the gene matches: 8. The CDR3 length is 16 residues. The germline CDR1 and CDR2 sequences are MNHNY and SVGAGI (reference sequence). The CDR3 sequence: CASSFPGTGYTDTQYF. DNA for the CDR3: TGTGCCAGCAGTTTTCCCGGGACAGGATACACAGATACGCAGTATTTT.

The rearrangement links TRBV30 to TRBJ2-2, with D unclear. CDR3 length equals 12 residues. Germline V gene data show CDR1 as GTSNPN and CDR2 as SVGIG (reference sequence). V was cut by 3 bases and J by 4 bases, with 6 bases left in between. CDR3 DNA sequence: TGTGCCTGGAGCTGGGGCACCGGGGAGCTGTTTTTT. It is translated as CAWSWGTGELFF.

The J gene is TRBJ2-7, the V gene TRBV11-3; the D gene is possibly TRBD2 (5 bases). The CDR3 contains 13 residues. Trimming cost V 7 bases and J 0 bases, with 10 bases left between them. The germline V gene encodes CDR1 SGHNT and CDR2 YENEEA. The CDR3 region is CASTLGSSYEQYF. Written as DNA, the CDR3 is TGTGCCAGCACCTTGGGGAGCTCCTACGAGCAGTACTTC.

The chain recombines TRBV19 with TRBJ2-5; no definite D call. The CDR3 spans 15 residues. Germline-derived CDR1 and CDR2 are LNHDA and SQIVND (reference sequence). Trimming cost V 1 base and J 5 bases, with 14 bases left between them. DNA for the CDR3: TGTGCCAGTAGTATAGGGGTGGGTATGGAGGAGACCCAGTACTTC. It yields the protein CASSIGVGMEETQYF.

CDR3 residues: CASSLGQSTYEQYF. The DNA for the CDR3 is TGTGCCAGCAGCTTGGGGCAGAGCACCTACGAGCAGTACTTC. The chain employs TRBV7-6 and TRBJ2-7, with D possibly being TRBD1 (5 bases). CDR1 is SGHVS and CDR2 is FNYEAQ in the germline V gene. This CDR3 has 14 amino acids. V was clipped by 3 bases and J by 2 bases, with 11 bases between them.

On this clone: The same CDR3 can be traced to other DNA sequences in this sample. The V gene is TRBV4-3, the J gene TRBJ2-7; TRBD1 might be the D (5 bases). Germline lookup yields CDR1 LGHNA and CDR2 YSLEER. V gave up 0 bases and J gave up 3 bases, with 6 bases separating them. This CDR3 contains 13 residues. The CDR3 nucleotides are TGCGCCAGCAGCCAAGATAGGGGCTACGAGCAGTACTTC. Translation: CASSQDRGYEQYF.

The sample holds a few counts of this clone. This sequence joins TRBV29-1 and TRBJ1-1; D is uncertain. Trimming took off 7 bases at V and 6 bases at J, with 15 bases between the two ends. The CDR3 contains 12 residues. From germline, CDR1 is SQVTM and CDR2 ANQGSEA. The CDR3 here is CSAGRDGAEAFF. The CDR3 bases are TGCAGCGCCGGAAGGGATGGGGCTGAAGCTTTCTTT. Drawing the rest from reference TRBV29-1 and TRBJ1-1, the complete variable domain is SAVISQKPSRDICQRGTSLTIQCQVDSQVTMMFWYRQQPGQSLTLIATANQGSEATYESGFVIDKFPISRPNLTFSTLTVSNMSPEDSSIYLCSAGRDGAEAFFGQGTRLTVV.

This clone has only a few counts. The chain recombines TRBV11-2 with TRBJ2-4; unclear D gene. V was pared by 2 bases and J by 7 bases, with 12 bases between. Germline CDR1 is SGHAT and CDR2 is FQNNGV. CDR3 length: 14 residues. CDR3 in DNA: TGTGCCAGCAGCTTATCTACTGGAATCAACATTCAGTACTTC. It encodes CASSLSTGINIQYF.

The chain has TRBV27 and TRBJ2-7; D remains unclear. Trimming pared 2 bases from V and 2 bases from J, leaving 7 bases between. Germline V CDR1 and CDR2: MNHEY, SMNVEV (reference sequence). There are 13 residues in the CDR3. The CDR3 DNA reads TGTGCCAGCAGTTTAAAGGCCACCTACGAGCAGTACTTC. Translated: CASSLKATYEQYF.

This chain connects TRBV29-1 to TRBJ1-2, with D perhaps TRBD1 (6 bases). The CDR3 contains 12 residues. The V gene lost 5 bases and the J gene lost 10 bases, with 17 bases spanning the gap. From germline, CDR1 is SQVTM and CDR2 ANQGSEA. CDR3 sequence reads: CSVRGGDIDYTF. CDR3 nucleotides: TGCAGCGTTCGAGGTGGGGACATTGACTACACCTTC. Full variable domain (missing parts from reference TRBV29-1 and TRBJ1-2): SAVISQKPSRDICQRGTSLTIQCQVDSQVTMMFWYRQQPGQSLTLIATANQGSEATYESGFVIDKFPISRPNLTFSTLTVSNMSPEDSSIYLCSVRGGDIDYTFGSGTRLTVV.

In this sample, this clone turned up a few times. The chain carries TRBV30 and TRBJ2-7, with TRBD1 identical over 8 bases. With V trimmed by 3 bases and J by 2 bases, 15 bases remained unmatched. The CDR3 is 17 amino acids. Germline V gene data show CDR1 as GTSNPN and CDR2 as SVGIG (reference sequence). CDR3 in DNA: TGTGCCTGGAGGAAATACCCCGGACAGGGTTACACCTACGAGCAGTACTTC. It yields the protein CAWRKYPGQGYTYEQYF.

This clone was counted only a few times. Different DNA sequences within this sample yield the same CDR3. The chain couples TRBV18 to TRBJ1-5, with 8 bases that match TRBD1. Germline values: CDR1 KGHSH, CDR2 LQKENI. CDR3 length: 13 residues. Trimming took 3 bases from V and 5 from J; bases not matched to a gene: 0. CDR3 nucleotide sequence: TGTGCCAGCTCACCGGGACAGGATCAGCCCCAGCATTTT. Translated: CASSPGQDQPQHF.